This T cell receptor (beta chain) was identified during a study of read filtering for tumor transcriptome and immune sequencing. This clonotype was seen at least ten times. Its target is unknown. V shed 1 base and J shed 0 bases, with 4 bases lying between them. This CDR3 is 15 amino acids long. Germline V gene lookup returns CDR1 SGHTA and CDR2 FQGNSA. Notes on the study in general: IR-seq captured clonotypes deeper and more reliably than RNA-seq.

This library used about 400 ng RNA and molecular barcoded adaptors spanning alpha/delta and beta/gamma chains. TCRdb redid the calling of the reads with MiXCR, one entry per CDR3 protein. The table shows about 130,000 distinct CDR3 sequences, with around 14% occurring only once. The chain couples TRBV7-2 to TRBJ2-6, with D uncertain. Material: a population of CD138-negative cells sorted from bone marrow. This clonotype was sampled from a donor at least 40 years old with multiple myeloma. CDR3 sequence: CASSLDSSGANVLTF. The CDR3 bases are TGTGCCAGCAGCTTAGATAGCTCTGGGGCCAACGTCCTGACTTTC.